The next 11 T cell receptor beta chains were all read from a single sample in a study of blood T cell repertoires in COVID-19. Method: immunoSEQ multiplex PCR; TCRdb's copy keeps in-frame clones and lacks some. The sample yields some 170,000 clones, less than 90% seen once. The sequencing sample was made of PBMCs or T cells enriched from blood (not recorded which). Receptor source: a human donor with acute COVID-19. The donor label of this sample is uncertain.

This clone was seen only once. The genes are TRBV15 and TRBJ2-1; D uncertain. With 0 bases removed from V and 6 bases from J, the gap between germline ends came to 15 bases. CDR1 LNHNV and CDR2 YYDKDF come from the germline V gene (reference sequence). The CDR3 is 16 amino acids. CDR3 loop: CATSRDMDLGFNEQFF. The CDR3 DNA is TGTGCCACCAGCAGAGATATGGATCTGGGCTTCAATGAGCAGTTCTTC.

The chain recombines TRBV4-3 with TRBJ2-7; weak D call: TRBD2 (6 bases). CDR1 and CDR2 (germline): LGHNA, YSLEER. The CDR3 extends over 15 amino acids. Trimming stripped 6 bases from V and 2 bases from J, with 17 bases between. The CDR3, as DNA: TGCGCCAGCAGTCAGGACGGGACTCCGACCTACGAGCAGTACTTC. Translated: CASSQDGTPTYEQYF.

This chain links TRBV2 with TRBJ2-3; 10 bases map to TRBD2. The length of the CDR3 is 19 residues. Germline assignment: CDR1 SNHLY and CDR2 FYNNEI. V shed 7 bases, J shed 2 bases, and the junction held 18 bases outside the gene matches. The CDR3 is CASNVPLAGANLTTDTQYF. DNA for the CDR3: TGTGCCAGCAATGTTCCGCTAGCGGGGGCCAATTTAACCACAGATACGCAGTATTTT.

The chain is built from TRBV25-1 and TRBJ1-1; D might be TRBD1 (6 bases). CDR1 and CDR2 (germline): MGHDK, SYGVNS. V lost 6 bases to trimming and J lost 3 bases, with 11 bases between them. This CDR3 spans 13 amino acids. CDR3 sequence reads: CASRRGKDTEAFF. The CDR3 nucleotides are TGTGCCAGCAGAAGGGGGAAGGACACTGAAGCTTTCTTT.

J is TRBJ1-4 and V is TRBV24-1; 7 nucleotides line up with TRBD1. CDR1 KGHDR and CDR2 SFDVKD come from the germline V gene. V lost 3 bases and J lost 2; bases outside the gene matches: 2. The CDR3 spans 15 residues. The CDR3 sequence is CATSDAQGTNEKLFF. The CDR3 bases are TGTGCCACCAGTGATGCACAGGGGACTAATGAAAAACTGTTTTTT.

In this sample, this clone turned up a few times. This sequence joins TRBV19 and TRBJ2-1; 8 bases map to TRBD1. The CDR3 is 13 residues long. Germline assignment: CDR1 LNHDA and CDR2 SQIVND (reference sequence). The junction had 1 base not matched to a gene; V was cut back by 7 bases and J by 2 bases. CDR3 in DNA: TGTGCCAGTATGGACAGGGCCTACAATGAGCAGTTCTTC. Its protein product is CASMDRAYNEQFF.

The chain is built from TRBV13 and TRBJ2-2; D not resolved. CDR1 PRHDT and CDR2 FYEKMQ come from the germline V gene (reference sequence). The CDR3 runs to 16 residues. Trimming removed 0 bases at V and 0 bases at J, with 8 bases between. CDR3 in amino acids: CASSLGSSANTGELFF. In DNA form, the CDR3 reads TGTGCCAGCAGCTTAGGCTCCTCAGCGAACACCGGGGAGCTGTTTTTT.

The J gene is TRBJ2-6, the V gene TRBV4-3; a weak D match, TRBD2 (5 bases). CDR1 and CDR2 (germline): LGHNA, YSLEER. V lost 4 bases and J lost 2, with 15 bases in between. The CDR3 totals 17 residues. In DNA, the CDR3 is TGCGCCAGCAGCCGCGAGGGTCCGTCGGCTGGGGCCAACGTCCTGACTTTC. This gives the protein CASSREGPSAGANVLTF.

CDR3 DNA sequence: TGTGCCAGCTTGCGTTCTGGAGGTAAAAATGAAAAACTGTTTTTT. Its protein is CASLRSGGKNEKLFF. The chain is built from TRBV7-9 and TRBJ1-4; unclear D gene. Trimming removed 8 bases at V and 5 bases at J, with 18 bases between. Germline V gene lookup returns CDR1 SEHNR and CDR2 FQNEAQ (reference sequence). The CDR3 has 15 amino acids.

This chain connects TRBV3-1 (or the pseudogene TRBV3-2) to TRBJ2-7, with D possibly TRBD1 on 6 matching bases. The CDR3 extends over 15 amino acids. Deletions cut 4 bases from V and 3 bases from J, with 16 bases between. Looked up from germline, CDR1 is LGHDT and CDR2 is YNNKEL (reference sequence). The CDR3 sequence is CASSPTQQGFYEQYF. The CDR3 nucleotides are TGTGCCAGCAGCCCTACACAACAGGGTTTCTACGAGCAGTACTTC.

The V gene is TRBV7-8, the J gene TRBJ1-1, with D uncertain. Trimming removed 4 bases at V and 3 bases at J, with 9 bases between. The CDR3 is 13 residues long. Germline loops: CDR1 SGHVS, CDR2 FQNEAQ. CDR3 loop: CASSSGLHTEAFF. The DNA for the CDR3 is TGTGCCAGCAGCTCAGGACTCCACACTGAAGCTTTCTTT.